One TCR beta chain is described in this entry. The sample comes from a study of blood T cell repertoires in COVID-19. Study background: COVID-19 samples, acute and convalescent, were from the United States, Italy and Spain. T cells, B-cell-depleted T cells, or PBMCs provided the cDNA or gDNA that served as material.

Original methodology: Using reference gene primer amplification, nucleated cell counts were estimated. Sequencing used immunoSEQ multiplex PCR; TCRdb keeps in-frame clones, though not all of them. The DNA gave D and trimming, while V, J and clone size come from that table. The sample shows approximately 110,000 clones, 71% of them seen only once. Material for sequencing was peripheral blood. This TCR derives from a human donor with acute or convalescent COVID-19. The donor label of this sample is uncertain.

CDR3 bases: TGTGCCAGCAGTTCGTTTCCGGGACAGGGGGGAAGCTACACCTTC. Translation: CASSSFPGQGGSYTF. The rearrangement links TRBV6-2 or TRBV6-3 to TRBJ1-2; TRBD1 matches at 11 bases. There are 15 residues in the CDR3. The junction had 10 bases not matched to a gene; V was cut back by 4 bases and J by 9 bases. Germline V gene data show CDR1 as MNHEY and CDR2 as SVGEGT.